This paragraph covers one T cell receptor (beta chain) sequence. Its cognate antigen is unknown. The sample comes from a study of post-analysis software for immune sequencing data. TCR beta libraries were prepared from cDNA with unique molecular identifiers. TCRdb recomputed calls from the PCR reads with MiXCR, one row per CDR3 protein. The sample has more than 450,000 distinct CDR3 sequences; roughly 40% are singletons. Per the germline V gene, CDR1 is LGHDT and CDR2 is YNNKEL (reference sequence). The CDR3 is made up of 12 amino acids. V lost 1 base to trimming and J lost 8 bases, with 8 bases between them. Study-level points and caveats: With TRBV5-6, TRBV5-1 and TRBV20-1 included, 5 or 6 TRBV segments were more frequent in patients than in controls.

The sequence was collected from a girl aged 10 to 17 with multiple sclerosis. Material for sequencing was blood. The genes are TRBV3-1 and TRBJ1-2; D is unclear. Here the CDR3 reads CASSQALQGYTF. CDR3 nucleotide sequence: TGTGCCAGCAGCCAAGCTCTGCAGGGCTACACCTTC.